This T cell receptor (beta chain) was documented in a study of blood T cells in healthy people across ages (dated by TCRdb to the mid-2010s). Looking at the study overall: In model experiments, template switching captured about one uniquely barcoded TCR beta cDNA molecule for every two T cells. For two donors (one aged 18 to 30 and one aged 80 or older), the study analyzed two additional independent replicas of 1 million unique cDNA reads from the same blood draw. Donors of different ages were randomly distributed across sequencing lanes to avoid experimental bias. Donors were grouped into four age groups: young (average about 15 years), middle-aged (39), aged (about 59) and long-lived (approximately 75). To track age-related changes in TCR beta repertoire diversity, the study relied on deep sequencing normalized with unique cDNA molecular identifiers.

Points on this clonotype: This receptor's antigen is unknown. Within one base of it there is no much larger clone, and no base qualities were kept.

Systemically healthy Caucasian individuals from Russia, 39 in total and aged roughly 6 to 100 years, were included as donors. Around 9.7 milliliters of peripheral blood were collected from each donor into EDTA-treated Vacutainer tubes. Ficoll-Paque density-gradient centrifugation was used to isolate PBMCs, with at least 7 million obtained per sample. Trizol reagent was used to extract total RNA from PBMCs, with at least 6 micrograms per sample. The percentages of naive CD45RAhigh/CD27high T cells were determined by flow cytometry on a PBMC aliquot from every donor. Trimming accounts for 0 bases at V and 8 bases at J, while the number of junction bases matched to no gene is 3. In the germline V gene, CDR1 corresponds to KGHSH and CDR2 to LQKENI. Counted from cysteine to phenylalanine, this CDR3 has 15 amino acids. The read is trimmed to its CDR3 DNA, 45 bases read in frame from base 1. Libraries were made using 5' RACE. The sequencing machine was an Illumina HiSeq 2500. A second PCR of about 7 to 12 cycles was performed with a sample-barcoded 5' primer and a J-beta primer mix. Each TCR beta cDNA molecule received a unique molecular identifier from a template-switch 5' adaptor carrying 12 random nucleotides. Each sample yielded at least 3 million CDR3-containing paired-end reads. All of the RNA was converted into first-strand cDNA using the Mint cDNA synthesis kit, with a TRBC-specific oligonucleotide serving as the primer. Following uracil-DNA glycosylase treatment, all cDNA underwent a first 18-cycle PCR with the universal primers M1SS and BC2_uni_R. Concerning the study's data processing: For normalization, 1 million high-quality reads, each with a distinct molecular identifier, were randomly selected from each sample. Instead of being binned into consensus sequences, reads with shared molecular identifiers were discarded. CDR3 identification, clonotype clustering and error correction used MiTCR with a Q25 quality threshold and the strictest error-elimination algorithm. Lower-bound total TCR beta diversity was estimated with a nonparametric unseen species model using Euler transformation. Through fastp at Q25 and MiXCR, TCRdb rebuilt clones from the public reads, retaining in-frame beta chains. Every entry covers one CDR3 protein and lists the most common genes and DNA from its rows. TCRdb, not the original authors, processed these V and J calls. This sample lists 920,000 or so distinct CDR3 sequences; 40% to 50% were detected once. 18% of the sample goes to the ten largest clones.

Summary of the overall study and its limitations: As age increased, observed TCR beta diversity per million T cells dropped in a roughly linear way, and a significant reduction was already evident by age 40. The CMV infection status of donors was not known, potentially confounding age-related changes in expanded clonotypes. Observed TCR beta diversity correlated strongly with the percentage of naive T cells measured by flow cytometry. Compared with the aged group, more naive CD4+ T cells, fewer expanded clones and increased TCR diversity were shown by the long-lived group, suggesting age selection. Estimates of total diversity based on one million sequenced T cells were regarded as lower bounds and as underestimates. Because profiling used bulk unsorted PBMCs, naive and antigen-experienced compartments could not be compared conclusively.

The clonotype was recovered from a woman aged 60-70 years in good health. Rearrangement joined TRBV18 to TRBJ1-4; 10 middle bases align to TRBD1. Specimen: blood. The nucleotide sequence is TGTGCCAGCTCACCACCGGGACAGGGGATGGAAAAACTGTTTTTT. It encodes CASSPPGQGMEKLFF.